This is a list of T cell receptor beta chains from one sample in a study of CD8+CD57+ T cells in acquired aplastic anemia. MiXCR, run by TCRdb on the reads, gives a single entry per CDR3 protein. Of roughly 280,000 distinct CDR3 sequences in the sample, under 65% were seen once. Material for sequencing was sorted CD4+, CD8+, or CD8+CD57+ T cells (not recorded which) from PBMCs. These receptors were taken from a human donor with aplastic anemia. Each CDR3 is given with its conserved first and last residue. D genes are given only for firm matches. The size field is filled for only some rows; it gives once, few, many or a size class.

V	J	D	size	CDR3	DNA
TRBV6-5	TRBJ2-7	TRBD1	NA	CASSKDRGLYF	TGTGCCAGCAGTAAAGACAGGGGGCTGTACTTC
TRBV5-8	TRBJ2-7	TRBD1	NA	CASGSGTAAHEQYF	TGTGCCAGCGGGTCCGGGACAGCTGCTCACGAGCAGTACTTC
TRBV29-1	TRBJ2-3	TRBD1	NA	CSVRPGTGSSTDTQYF	TGCAGCGTTCGTCCCGGGACAGGTTCTAGCACAGATACGCAGTATTTT
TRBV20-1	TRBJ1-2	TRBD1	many	CSAPDRAESLF	TGCAGTGCCCCGGACAGGGCTGAAAGTCTCTTC
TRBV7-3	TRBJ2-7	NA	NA	CASSVVGDPYEQYF	TGTGCCAGCAGCGTAGTAGGGGATCCCTACGAGCAGTACTTC
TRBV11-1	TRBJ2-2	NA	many	CASYGRGTNTGELFF	TGTGCCAGCTATGGACGCGGGACGAACACCGGGGAGCTGTTTTTT
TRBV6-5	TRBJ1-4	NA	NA	CASSIEGEKLFF	TGTGCCAGCAGTATAGAGGGTGAAAAACTGTTTTTT
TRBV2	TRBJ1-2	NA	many	CASSEGDFSYYGYTF	TGTGCCAGCAGTGAAGGGGACTTTTCTTACTATGGCTACACCTTC
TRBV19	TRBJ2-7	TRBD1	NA	CASSQDRGSSYEQYF	TGTGCCAGCAGCCAGGACAGGGGTAGCTCCTACGAGCAGTACTTC
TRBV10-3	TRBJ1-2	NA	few	CAISESGVAVKSNYGYTF	TGTGCCATCAGTGAGTCGGGGGTTGCAGTTAAATCGAACTATGGCTACACCTTC
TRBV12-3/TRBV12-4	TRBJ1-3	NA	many	CASSLVRLSGNTIYF	TGTGCCAGCAGTTTAGTTCGGTTATCTGGAAACACCATATATTTT
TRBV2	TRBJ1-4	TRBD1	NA	CATQAGTATTNEKLFF	TGTGCCACACAGGCCGGGACAGCAACAACTAATGAAAAACTGTTTTTT
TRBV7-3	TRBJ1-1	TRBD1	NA	CASSSTRGGTEAFF	TGTGCCAGCAGCTCAACCAGGGGGGGCACTGAAGCTTTCTTT
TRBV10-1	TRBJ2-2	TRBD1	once	CASSSQLTGAGELFF	TGCGCCAGCAGCTCGCAGCTTACAGGGGCCGGGGAGCTGTTTTTT
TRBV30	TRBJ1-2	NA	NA	CAWSVSPFYGYTF	TGTGCCTGGAGTGTATCCCCTTTTTATGGCTACACCTTC
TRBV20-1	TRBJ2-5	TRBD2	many	CSAWAGTSAPQETQYF	TGCAGTGCTTGGGCCGGAACTAGCGCTCCACAAGAGACCCAGTACTTC
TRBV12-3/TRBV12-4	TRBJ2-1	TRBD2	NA	CASSLVAGTVERNEQFF	TGTGCCAGCAGTTTAGTAGCGGGTACGGTGGAAAGGAATGAGCAGTTCTTC
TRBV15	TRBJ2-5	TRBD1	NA	CATSRERAGGKETQYF	TGTGCCACCAGCAGAGAGAGGGCAGGGGGCAAGGAGACCCAGTACTTC